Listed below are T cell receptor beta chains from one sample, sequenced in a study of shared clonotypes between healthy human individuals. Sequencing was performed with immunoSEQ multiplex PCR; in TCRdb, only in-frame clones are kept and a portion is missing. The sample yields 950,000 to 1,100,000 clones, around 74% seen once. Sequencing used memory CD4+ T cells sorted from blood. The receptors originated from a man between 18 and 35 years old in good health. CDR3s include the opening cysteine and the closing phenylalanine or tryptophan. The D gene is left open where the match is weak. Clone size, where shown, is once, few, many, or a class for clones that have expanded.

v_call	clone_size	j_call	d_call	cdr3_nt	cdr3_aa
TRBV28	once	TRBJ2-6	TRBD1	TGTGCCAGCACCCCGGGACAGGGGCGATCTGGGGCCAACGTCCTGACTTTC	CASTPGQGRSGANVLTF
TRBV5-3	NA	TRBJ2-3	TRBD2	TGTGCCAGAAGCTTGGGGCGGGAGGATACGCAGTATTTT	CARSLGREDTQYF
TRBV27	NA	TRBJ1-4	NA	TGTGCCAGCAGTGGTGGTAGTGAAAAACTGTTTTTT	CASSGGSEKLFF
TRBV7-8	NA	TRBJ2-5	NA	TGTGCCAGCAGCCTGGGCCTCGCGGAGACCCAGTACTTC	CASSLGLAETQYF
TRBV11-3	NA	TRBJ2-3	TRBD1	TGTGCCAGCAGCCCGGGAGGACAGGGGACCACAGATACGCAGTATTTT	CASSPGGQGTTDTQYF
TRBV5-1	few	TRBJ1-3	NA	TGCGCCAGCAGCGTGGACGGGATCTCTGGAAACACCATATATTTT	CASSVDGISGNTIYF
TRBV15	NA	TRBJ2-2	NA	TGTGCCACCAGCAGAGATCGGACCGGGGAGCTGTTTTTT	CATSRDRTGELFF
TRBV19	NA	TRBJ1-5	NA	TGTGCCAGTAGCCGCACGTGGGAAAATAATCAGCCCCAGCATTTT	CASSRTWENNQPQHF
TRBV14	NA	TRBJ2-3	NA	TGTGCCAGCAACCATCTAGCGTCAGATACGCAGTATTTT	CASNHLASDTQYF
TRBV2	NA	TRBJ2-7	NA	TGTGCCAGCTCTCCTATGGGGAGTCCCCTAGGCGAGCAGTACTTC	CASSPMGSPLGEQYF
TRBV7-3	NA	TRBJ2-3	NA	TGTGCCAGCAGCTTGGTGTCGGGAGTCACAGATACGCAGTATTTT	CASSLVSGVTDTQYF
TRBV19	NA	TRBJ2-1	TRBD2	TGTGCCAGTAGTATGGTCGGCCAAGCGGGGGGGCGATCGTTGGCGAATGAGCAGTTCTTC	CASSMVGQAGGRSLANEQFF
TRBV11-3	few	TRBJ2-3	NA	TGTGCCAGCAGCCCCGGAGGGGGGGGGCCCCGCACAGATACGCAGTATTTT	CASSPGGGGPRTDTQYF
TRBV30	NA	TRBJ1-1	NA	TGTGCCTGGAGTCCGGGCGGGAACACTGAAGCTTTCTTT	CAWSPGGNTEAFF
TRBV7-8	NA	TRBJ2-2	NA	TGTGCCAGCAGCCTTGTAGTAAGTGCTGCCGGGGAGCTGTTTTTT	CASSLVVSAAGELFF
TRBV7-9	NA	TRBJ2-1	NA	TGTGCCAGCAGCTTCGAGAGCTCCTACAATGAGCAGTTCTTC	CASSFESSYNEQFF
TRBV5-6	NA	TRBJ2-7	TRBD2	TGTGCCAGCAGCAGCCGACTAGCGGGTAGCTACGAGCAGTACTTC	CASSSRLAGSYEQYF
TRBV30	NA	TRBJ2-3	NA	TGTGCCTGGAGTACCGGCTTCACAGATACGCAGTATTTT	CAWSTGFTDTQYF
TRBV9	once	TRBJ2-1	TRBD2	TGTGCCAGCAGCGTAGGGGGGACTAGCGGGAGGAATGAGCAGTTCTTC	CASSVGGTSGRNEQFF
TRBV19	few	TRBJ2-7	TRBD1	TGTGCCAGTAGTACCTCCGGGACAGGTGTCGAGCAGTACTTC	CASSTSGTGVEQYF
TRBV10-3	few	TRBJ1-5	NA	TGTGCCACAGCCCAGAGTAGCAATCAGCCCCAGCATTTT	CATAQSSNQPQHF
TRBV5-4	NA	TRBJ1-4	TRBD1	TGTGCCAGCAGCCGGGACAGCTATGAAAAACTGTTTTTT	CASSRDSYEKLFF
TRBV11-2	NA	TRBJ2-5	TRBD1	TGTGCCAGCAGCTTCTTACAAGACAGGGGACCAGAGACCCAGTACTTC	CASSFLQDRGPETQYF
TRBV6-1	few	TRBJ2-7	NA	TGTGCCAGCAGTCCCGGGAGTCGCTACGAGCAGTACTTC	CASSPGSRYEQYF
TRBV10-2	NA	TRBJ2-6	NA	TGCGCCAGCAGTGCGCTGGGGGCCAACGTCCTGACTTTC	CASSALGANVLTF